This TCR beta chain was identified during a study of a mutant IDH1 vaccine in newly diagnosed glioma. Study background: Treated patients had a mean age of around 40 years and a sex split that was roughly 60% male and about 38% female. Patients had received radiotherapy, temozolomide, or both previously, most receiving both. Study outcomes and limitations: Seemingly, pseudoprogression had no relation to changes in the top peripheral T cell clonotypes. Detectable vaccine-induced immune responses arose in more than 85% of patients.

With respect to this clone: What it binds is unknown.

This table comes from immunoSEQ multiplex PCR, and its TCRdb copy is limited to in-frame clones, with some not included. The sample yields tens of thousands of clones, approximately 83% seen once. As to time point: baseline, week 1 (first vaccination visit). Indicated treatment: pre-vaccination baseline after standard-of-care therapy. Trimming took 3 bases from V and 0 from J, leaving 9 bases between them. Per germline, CDR1 MNHNS and CDR2 SASEGT. The CDR3 loop spans 15 amino acids. Here the sequenced sample was PBMCs, taken from a glioma patient treated with radiotherapy, temozolomide or both. The chain links TRBV6-1 to TRBJ1-5, with no clear D. The receptor was derived from a woman between 45 and 60 years old with glioma. The CDR3 DNA reads as TGTGCCAGCAGTGACGGACCTTATAGCAATCAGCCCCAGCATTTT. This gives the protein CASSDGPYSNQPQHF.